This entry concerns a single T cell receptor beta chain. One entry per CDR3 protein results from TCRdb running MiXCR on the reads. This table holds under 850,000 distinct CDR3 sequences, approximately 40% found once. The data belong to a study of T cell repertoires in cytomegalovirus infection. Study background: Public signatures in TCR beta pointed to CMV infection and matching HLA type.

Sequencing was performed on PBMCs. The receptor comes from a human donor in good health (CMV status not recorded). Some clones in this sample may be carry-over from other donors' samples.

The CDR3 is CASSIGPSPRTEAFF. CDR3 nucleotide sequence: TGTGCCAGTAGTATAGGGCCCTCCCCGAGGACTGAAGCTTTCTTT. The chain has TRBV19 and TRBJ1-1; unclear D gene. Trimming took off 1 base at V and 5 bases at J, with 14 bases between the two ends. This CDR3 comprises 15 residues. Germline CDR1 is LNHDA and CDR2 is SQIVND (reference sequence).